This T cell receptor (beta chain) originates from a study of Graves' ophthalmopathy and Graves' hyperthyroidism. Study details: Peripheral blood collection took place at initial diagnosis, before any treatment. Study observations and caveats: Clonotypes were expanded in thyroid at above 0.001 frequency, and most also appeared in blood. Using a 13-signature model, the authors split ophthalmopathy from stable hyperthyroidism, with 85% to 90% sensitivity and roughly 83% specificity.

Researchers took RNA transcripts and amplified TCR beta CDR3 regions from them. The first-round RT-PCR employed HTBI primers together with the Qiagen OneStep RT-PCR kit. A multiplex PCR was then performed as the second round. TCRdb analysed the multiplex PCR reads with MiXCR anew, one entry per CDR3 protein. The repertoire holds 500,000 to 800,000 distinct CDR3 sequences, roughly two fifths seen once, with over 2.5% in the top ten. Diagnostic conclusions were grounded in clinical symptoms, serum thyroxine, TRAb, thyroid ultrasound and orbital computed tomography. The V and J ends lost 4 bases and 10 bases, in that order; junction bases with no gene match: 9. Per germline, CDR1 SEHNR and CDR2 FQNEAQ (reference sequence). The CDR3 extends over 14 amino acids. As concerns this clonotype: Its cognate antigen is unknown.

The TCR comes from an adult man with Graves' ophthalmopathy. The chain couples TRBV7-9 to TRBJ1-5, with 8 bases fitting TRBD1. The sequencing sample was made of peripheral blood. CDR3 loop: CASSSGDRSKPQHF. In DNA, the CDR3 is TGTGCCAGCAGCTCCGGGGACAGGAGCAAACCCCAGCATTTT.